Shown below are 6 T cell receptor beta chains from a single sample sequenced in a study of identical twins (dated by TCRdb to 2016 to 2017). The library was made by 5' RACE. Sequencing took place on an Illumina HiSeq 2000. Clones were called with MiXCR by TCRdb after fastp trimmed the public reads at Q25, and only in-frame beta chains were retained. Rows matching on CDR3 protein sequence are summarized as one entry with the most common DNA and genes. The table for this sample lists 240,000 or so distinct CDR3 sequences; roughly 12% of them were counted only once. The top ten constitute roughly 4.2% of the sample. This same sample was also part of a study on yellow fever vaccine responses in identical twins.

Sequenced material: memory (CD45RO+) T cells sorted from blood. Explained via the paper, the cell subset or site label denotes: CD45RO+ enriched T cells. These receptors originate from a young woman in good health.

V gene TRBV15 combines with J gene TRBJ2-7; D remains ambiguous. The V gene's germline CDR1 is LNHNV and CDR2 YYDKDF (reference sequence). Trimming stripped 0 bases from V and 3 bases from J, with 9 bases between. The CDR3 spans 14 residues. CDR3: CATSREILIYEQYF. The DNA for the CDR3 is TGTGCCACCAGCAGAGAAATCCTTATCTACGAGCAGTACTTC.

This clonotype was recorded many times. The chain recombines TRBV10-3 with TRBJ2-7; D remains unclear. Per germline, CDR1 ENHRY and CDR2 SYGVKD. The CDR3 is made up of 14 amino acids. V shed 2 bases and J shed 2 bases, with 10 bases lying between them. The CDR3 loop reads CAISETWGPYEQYF. The CDR3 DNA reads TGTGCCATCAGTGAGACCTGGGGTCCCTACGAGCAGTACTTC.

Many counts were recorded for this clonotype. This rearrangement joins TRBV4-2 to TRBJ2-7, with D possibly being TRBD1 (7 bases). V was trimmed by 0 bases and J by 0 bases, leaving 24 bases between them. The germline V gene has CDR1 LGHNA and CDR2 YNFKEQ. The CDR3 is made up of 20 amino acids. CDR3 in amino acids: CASSQDEVSRQGGSSYEQYF. In nucleotides, the CDR3 is TGTGCCAGCAGCCAAGATGAGGTATCTCGACAGGGAGGATCCTCCTACGAGCAGTACTTC.

This clonotype was detected a few times. The V call is TRBV28, the J call TRBJ2-7; D unclear. The CDR3 is 12 amino acids. Trimming left V 2 bases short and J 4 bases short, with 6 bases between. Germline values: CDR1 MDHEN, CDR2 SYDVKM. CDR3 coding DNA: TGTGCCAGCAGTTTAAAGAATTACGAGCAGTACTTC. Translation gives CASSLKNYEQYF.

This clonotype showed up many times. The rearrangement joins TRBV7-9 to TRBJ1-2; D is unresolved. The CDR3 is 15 residues long. CDR1 SEHNR and CDR2 FQNEAQ come from the germline V gene (reference sequence). Trimming shortened V by 4 bases and J by 3 bases, and 15 bases separated the two germline ends. Here the CDR3 DNA reads TGTGCCAGCAGCTCTCCGGGGATCCCGTACTATGGCTACACCTTC. Encoded protein: CASSSPGIPYYGYTF. Combining the CDR3 with reference TRBV7-9 and TRBJ1-2 gives the whole variable domain DTGVSQNPRHKITKRGQNVTFRCDPISEHNRLYWYRQTLGQGPEFLTYFQNEAQLEKSRLLSDRFSAERPKGSFSTLEIQRTEQGDSAMYLCASSSPGIPYYGYTFGSGTRLTVV.

This chain uses TRBV4-2 with TRBJ2-4, with D perhaps matching TRBD1 or TRBD2 (5 bases each). Germline CDR1 is LGHNA and CDR2 is YNFKEQ. The CDR3 sequence is 16 residues long. Deletions cut 1 base from V and 8 bases from J, with 18 bases between. The DNA of the CDR3 is TGTGCCAGCAGCCAAGGATTGGGGCAGGGACCGGACATTCAGTACTTC. This translates into CASSQGLGQGPDIQYF.